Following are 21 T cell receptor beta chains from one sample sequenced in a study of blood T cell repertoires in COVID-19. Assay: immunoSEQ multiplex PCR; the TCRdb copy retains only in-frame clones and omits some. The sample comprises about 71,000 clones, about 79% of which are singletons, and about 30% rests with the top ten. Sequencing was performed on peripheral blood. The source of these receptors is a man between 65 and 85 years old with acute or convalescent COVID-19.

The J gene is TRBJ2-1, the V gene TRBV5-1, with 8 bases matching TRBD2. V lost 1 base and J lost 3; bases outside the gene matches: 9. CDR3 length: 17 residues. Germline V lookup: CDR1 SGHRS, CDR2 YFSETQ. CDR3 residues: CASSLSGTSVFYNEQFF. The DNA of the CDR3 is TGCGCCAGCAGCTTGTCCGGGACTAGTGTTTTCTACAATGAGCAGTTCTTC.

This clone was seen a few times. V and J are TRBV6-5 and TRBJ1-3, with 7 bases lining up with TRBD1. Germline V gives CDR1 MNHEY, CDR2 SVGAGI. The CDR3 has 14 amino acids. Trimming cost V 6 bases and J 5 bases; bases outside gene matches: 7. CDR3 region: CASRDRRRRNTIYF. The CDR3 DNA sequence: TGTGCCAGCAGGGACAGGAGAAGGAGAAACACCATATATTTT.

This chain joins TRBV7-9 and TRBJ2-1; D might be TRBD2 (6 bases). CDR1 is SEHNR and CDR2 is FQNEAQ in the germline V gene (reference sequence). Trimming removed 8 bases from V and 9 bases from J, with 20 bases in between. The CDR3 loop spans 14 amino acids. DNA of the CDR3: TGTGCCAGCCGCCCGGGACTTCAAATGCCTGAGCAGTTCTTC. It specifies CASRPGLQMPEQFF.

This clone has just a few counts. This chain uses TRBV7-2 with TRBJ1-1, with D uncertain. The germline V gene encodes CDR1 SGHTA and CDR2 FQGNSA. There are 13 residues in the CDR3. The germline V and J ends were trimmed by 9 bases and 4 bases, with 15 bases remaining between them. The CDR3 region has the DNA TGTGCCAGTCACGAGAGAGGCCTCACTGAAGCTTTCTTT. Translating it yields CASHERGLTEAFF. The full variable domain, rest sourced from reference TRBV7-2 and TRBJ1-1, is GAGVSQSPSNKVTEKGKDVELRCDPISGHTALYWYRQSLGQGLEFLIYFQGNSAPDKSGLPSDRFSAERTGGSVSTLTIQRTQQEDSAVYLCASHERGLTEAFFGQGTRLTVV.

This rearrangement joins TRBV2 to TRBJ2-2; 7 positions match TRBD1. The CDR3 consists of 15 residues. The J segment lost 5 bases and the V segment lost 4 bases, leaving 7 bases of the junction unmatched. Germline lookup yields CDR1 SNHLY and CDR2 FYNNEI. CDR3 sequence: CASSGDRASTGELFF. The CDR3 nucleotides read TGTGCCAGCAGTGGAGACAGGGCATCAACCGGGGAGCTGTTTTTT.

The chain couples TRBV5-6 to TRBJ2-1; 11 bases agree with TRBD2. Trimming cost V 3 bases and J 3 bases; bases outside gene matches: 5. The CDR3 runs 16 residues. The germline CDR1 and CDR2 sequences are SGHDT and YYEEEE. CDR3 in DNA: TGTGCCAGCAGCTCTATGGGACTAGCGGACTACAATGAGCAGTTCTTC. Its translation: CASSSMGLADYNEQFF.

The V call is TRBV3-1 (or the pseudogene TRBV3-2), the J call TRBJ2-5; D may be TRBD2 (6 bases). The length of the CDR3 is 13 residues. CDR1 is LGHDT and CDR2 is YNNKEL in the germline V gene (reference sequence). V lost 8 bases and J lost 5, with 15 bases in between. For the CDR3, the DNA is TGTGCCAGCGGTGGAACGGGAGCGGAGACCCAGTACTTC. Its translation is CASGGTGAETQYF.

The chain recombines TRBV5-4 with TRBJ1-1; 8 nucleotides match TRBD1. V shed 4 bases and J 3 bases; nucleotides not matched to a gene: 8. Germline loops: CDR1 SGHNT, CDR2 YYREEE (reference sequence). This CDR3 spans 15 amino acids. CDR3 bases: TGTGCCAGCAGCAAAACACAGGGGGTGGACACTGAAGCTTTCTTT. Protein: CASSKTQGVDTEAFF.

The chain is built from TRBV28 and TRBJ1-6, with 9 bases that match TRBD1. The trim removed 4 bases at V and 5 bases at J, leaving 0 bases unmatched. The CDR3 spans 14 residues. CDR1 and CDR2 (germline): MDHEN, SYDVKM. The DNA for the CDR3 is TGTGCCAGCAGTTGGACAGGGGATAATTCACCCCTCCACTTT. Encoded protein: CASSWTGDNSPLHF.

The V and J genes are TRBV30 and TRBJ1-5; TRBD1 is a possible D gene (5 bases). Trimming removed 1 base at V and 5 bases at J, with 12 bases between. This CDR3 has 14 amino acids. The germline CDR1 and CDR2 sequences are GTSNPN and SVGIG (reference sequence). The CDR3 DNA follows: TGTGCCTGGAGTGGACCGGGACTTTATCAGCCCCAGCATTTT. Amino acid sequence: CAWSGPGLYQPQHF.

The CDR3 loop is CASTQGTGVPGELFF. The CDR3 nucleotides read TGCGCCAGCACCCAGGGGACAGGGGTGCCCGGGGAGCTGTTTTTT. The genes are TRBV4-1 and TRBJ2-2; 10 positions agree with TRBD1. Trimming cost V 7 bases and J 6 bases; bases outside gene matches: 8. CDR3 length: 15 amino acids. Germline loops: CDR1 MGHRA, CDR2 YSYEKL.

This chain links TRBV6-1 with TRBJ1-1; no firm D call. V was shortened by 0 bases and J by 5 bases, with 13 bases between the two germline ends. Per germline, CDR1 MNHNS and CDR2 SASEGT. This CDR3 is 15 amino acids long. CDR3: CASSEALRVGTEAFF. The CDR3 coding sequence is TGTGCCAGCAGTGAAGCGCTGAGGGTCGGGACTGAAGCTTTCTTT.

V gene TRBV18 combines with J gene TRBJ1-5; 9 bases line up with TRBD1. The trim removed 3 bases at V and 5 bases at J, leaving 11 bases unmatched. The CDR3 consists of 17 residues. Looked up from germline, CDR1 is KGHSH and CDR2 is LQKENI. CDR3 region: CASSPIPGQGTHQPQHF. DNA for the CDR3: TGTGCCAGCTCACCGATACCGGGACAGGGTACGCATCAGCCCCAGCATTTT.

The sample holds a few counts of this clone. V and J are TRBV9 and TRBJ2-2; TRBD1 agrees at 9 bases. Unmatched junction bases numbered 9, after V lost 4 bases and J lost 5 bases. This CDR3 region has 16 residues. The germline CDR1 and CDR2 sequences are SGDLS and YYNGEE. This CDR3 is CASSWGQGGITGELFF. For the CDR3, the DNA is TGTGCCAGCAGCTGGGGACAGGGAGGTATTACCGGGGAGCTGTTTTTT.

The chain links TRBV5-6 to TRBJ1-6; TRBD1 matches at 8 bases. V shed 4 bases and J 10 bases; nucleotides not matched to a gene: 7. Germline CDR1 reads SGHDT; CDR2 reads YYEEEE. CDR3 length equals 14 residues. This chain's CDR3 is CASSLTGGGSPLHF. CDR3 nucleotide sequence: TGTGCCAGCAGCCTAACAGGGGGTGGATCACCCCTCCACTTT.

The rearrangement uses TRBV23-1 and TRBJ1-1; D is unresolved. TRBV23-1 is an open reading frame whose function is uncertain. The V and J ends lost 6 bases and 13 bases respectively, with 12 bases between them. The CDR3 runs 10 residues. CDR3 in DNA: TGCGCCAGCAGCTCACCTATGGTTTTCTTT. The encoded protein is CASSSPMVFF.

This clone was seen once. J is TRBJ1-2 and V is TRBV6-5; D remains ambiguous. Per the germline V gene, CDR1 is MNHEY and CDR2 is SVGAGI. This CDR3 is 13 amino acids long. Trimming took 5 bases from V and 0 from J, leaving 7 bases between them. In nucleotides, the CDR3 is TGTGCCAGCAGTAGAACAGCTAACTATGGCTACACCTTC. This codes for CASSRTANYGYTF.

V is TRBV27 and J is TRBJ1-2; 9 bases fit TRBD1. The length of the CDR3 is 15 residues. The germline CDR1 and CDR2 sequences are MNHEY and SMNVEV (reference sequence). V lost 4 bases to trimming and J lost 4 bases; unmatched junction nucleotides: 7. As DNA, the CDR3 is TGTGCCAGCAGTTCTGGGACAGGGAGAATCTATGGCTACACCTTC. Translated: CASSSGTGRIYGYTF.

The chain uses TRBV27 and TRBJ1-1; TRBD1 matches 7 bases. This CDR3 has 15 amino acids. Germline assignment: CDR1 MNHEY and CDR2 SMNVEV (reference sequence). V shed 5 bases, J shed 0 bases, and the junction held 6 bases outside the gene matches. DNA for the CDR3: TGTGCCAGCAGTCCGATCGACAGGGTGAACACTGAAGCTTTCTTT. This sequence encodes CASSPIDRVNTEAFF.

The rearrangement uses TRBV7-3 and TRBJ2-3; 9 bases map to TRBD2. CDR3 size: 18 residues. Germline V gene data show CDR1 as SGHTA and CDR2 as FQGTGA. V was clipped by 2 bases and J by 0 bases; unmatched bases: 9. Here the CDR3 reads CASSLRGRGEESTDTQYF. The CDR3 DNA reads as TGTGCCAGCAGCTTACGCGGGAGGGGAGAAGAGAGCACAGATACGCAGTATTTT.

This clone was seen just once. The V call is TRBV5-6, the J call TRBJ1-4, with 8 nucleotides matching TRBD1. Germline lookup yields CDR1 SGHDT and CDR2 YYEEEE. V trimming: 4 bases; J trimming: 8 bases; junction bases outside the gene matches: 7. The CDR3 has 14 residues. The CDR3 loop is CASSQTGVPEKLFF. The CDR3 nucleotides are TGTGCCAGCAGCCAGACAGGGGTCCCAGAAAAACTGTTTTTT.